This T cell receptor (beta chain) appears in the sequencing data of a study of blood T cell repertoires in COVID-19. The overall study: COVID-19 samples, acute and convalescent, were from the United States, Italy and Spain. PBMCs, B-cell-depleted T cells, or T cells were the source of the cDNA or gDNA that made up the material.

Germline V lookup: CDR1 SNHLY, CDR2 FYNNEI. The length of the CDR3 is 13 residues. Original methodology: For nucleated cells, counts were estimated from reference gene primer amplification. The protocol was immunoSEQ multiplex PCR, while the TCRdb copy is restricted to in-frame clones and leaves out a portion. D and trimming were read from the DNA, whereas the V and J calls and clone size are those reported in that table. The table shows 90,000 to 120,000 clones, with roughly four fifths occurring only once. This receptor was obtained from a man in his sixties with acute or convalescent COVID-19. Material for sequencing was peripheral blood. This chain links TRBV2 with TRBJ2-3, with a tentative D call TRBD1 (6 bases). Written as DNA, the CDR3 is TGTGCAGGCAGGGGTTCAAACACAGATACGCAGTATTTT. Its translation is CAGRGSNTDTQYF.